This is a list of T cell receptor beta chains from one sample in a study of identical twins. TCRdb itself ran the 5' RACE reads through MiXCR, one entry per CDR3 protein. Altogether 450,000 or so distinct CDR3 sequences are present, 20% to 25% being singletons, with the ten largest covering 2.9%. The sample was also reused in another study, on T cells expressing NK-cell markers.

Sequenced input: CD4+ T cells sorted from blood. The receptors stem from a young woman in good health. Each CDR3 is given with its conserved first and last residue. The D gene is left open where the match is weak. Where a row states a size, it is once, few, many or the class of an expanded clone; other rows omit it.

d_call,cdr3_length,v_call,clone_size,j_call,cdr3_aa,cdr3_nt
-,13,TRBV5-5,few,TRBJ1-1,CASSLGGIAEAFF,TGTGCCAGCAGCCTTGGGGGGATTGCTGAAGCTTTCTTT
TRBD2,17,TRBV14,-,TRBJ2-1,CASSLGLAGGPYNEQFF,TGTGCCAGCAGCCTCGGACTAGCGGGGGGGCCCTACAATGAGCAGTTCTTC
-,14,TRBV5-1,-,TRBJ2-5,CASSKGRGEETQYF,TGCGCCAGCAGCAAGGGACGGGGAGAAGAGACCCAGTACTTC
TRBD2,13,TRBV29-1,-,TRBJ2-7,CSVDRSGGSEQYF,TGCAGCGTTGATCGATCGGGGGGGAGCGAGCAGTACTTC
-,12,TRBV20-1,few,TRBJ2-1,CSASLGFNEQFF,TGCAGTGCTAGTCTGGGGTTCAATGAGCAGTTCTTC
TRBD2,15,TRBV9,few,TRBJ2-3,CASSVALASTDTQYF,TGTGCCAGCAGCGTCGCACTAGCGAGCACAGATACGCAGTATTTT
TRBD2,15,TRBV5-5,few,TRBJ2-5,CASSPRLAAQETQYF,TGTGCCAGCAGCCCCCGACTAGCGGCCCAAGAGACCCAGTACTTC
-,14,TRBV25-1,few,TRBJ2-4,CASVRTTECDIQYF,TGTGCCAGCGTACGGACCACCGAGTGCGACATTCAGTACTTC
-,14,TRBV11-2,-,TRBJ2-3,CASSLLANTDTQYF,TGTGCCAGCAGCTTGCTAGCGAATACAGATACGCAGTATTTT
-,17,TRBV4-1,-,TRBJ1-1,CASSHPNLQDKNTEAFF,TGCGCCAGCAGCCATCCGAATTTACAGGATAAGAACACTGAAGCTTTCTTT
-,13,TRBV2,-,TRBJ1-1,CASRDSGATEAFF,TGTGCCAGCAGGGACTCAGGGGCGACTGAAGCTTTCTTT
-,14,TRBV12-3/TRBV12-4,few,TRBJ2-1,CASSYGFIGNEQFF,TGTGCCAGCAGTTACGGGTTCATCGGAAATGAGCAGTTCTTC
-,16,TRBV6-1,once,TRBJ2-1,CASSGSQASSYNEQFF,TGTGCCAGCAGTGGATCACAGGCGAGCTCCTACAATGAGCAGTTCTTC
-,12,TRBV29-1,-,TRBJ2-1,CSGFGMSNEQFF,TGCAGCGGTTTCGGGATGAGCAATGAGCAGTTCTTC
-,15,TRBV18,-,TRBJ1-1,CASSSLQEMNTEAFF,TGTGCCAGCTCAAGCTTACAGGAAATGAACACTGAAGCTTTCTTT
-,14,TRBV5-4,-,TRBJ2-1,CASSPDSSAHEQFF,TGTGCCAGCAGCCCTGACAGTTCGGCCCATGAGCAGTTCTTC
-,13,TRBV12-3/TRBV12-4,few,TRBJ1-1,CASSSAAGYGAFF,TGTGCCAGCAGTTCCGCCGCAGGGTACGGAGCTTTCTTT
-,12,TRBV5-1,-,TRBJ2-1,CASSPEQGEQFF,TGCGCCAGCAGCCCTGAGCAGGGGGAGCAGTTCTTC
-,12,TRBV20-1,-,TRBJ2-4,CSAMGTKNIQYF,TGCAGTGCTATGGGTACTAAAAACATTCAGTACTTC
-,14,TRBV20-1,-,TRBJ2-7,CSARGPVQAYEQYF,TGCAGTGCTAGAGGCCCTGTACAGGCCTACGAGCAGTACTTC
-,14,TRBV6-1,-,TRBJ2-2,CASGLPGEGGELFF,TGTGCCAGCGGTCTCCCAGGGGAAGGCGGGGAGCTGTTTTTT
-,15,TRBV12-3/TRBV12-4,-,TRBJ2-7,CASSDSGYLKYEQYF,TGTGCCAGCAGTGATAGCGGATACCTAAAGTACGAGCAGTACTTC